A selection of T cell receptor beta chains follows, all from one sample in a study of response to subunit inactivated influenza vaccine. Each CDR3 protein gets one entry after TCRdb re-called the RT-PCR reads with MiXCR. Of 800,000 or so distinct CDR3 sequences listed, around 20% are singletons. The sequencing here drew on PBMCs from blood, taken more than 4 days after vaccination. The receptors were sampled from a man aged 45 to 65 who received an inactivated influenza vaccine. CDR3s leave out the opening cysteine and the closing phenylalanine or tryptophan. Clone size, where shown, is once, few, many, or a class for clones that have expanded.

v_call clone_size cdr3_aa
TRBV5-1 many ASSLAGRNTEAF
TRBV4-2 - ASSRGVGANTGELF
TRBV10-2 - ASSKTGVLDNEQF
TRBV5-1 few ASSFRLAGVTDTQY
TRBV11-2 - ASSLGFRWSVSNEQF
TRBV10-1 once ASRDRINTEAF
TRBV7-2 - ASSLVTSGEYEQY
TRBV29-1 few SVEEGQKNIQY
TRBV15 - ATSSERTDTQY
TRBV4-3 once ASSQDLSGINSPLH
TRBV11-1 - ASSLLRTSGRRADTQY
TRBV10-3 - ATSDTAYEQY
TRBV20-1 - SGIDGPDTQY
TRBV5-1 - ASSPEARRSTDTQY
TRBV11-2 few ASRKRGQGRRDTQY
TRBV19 few ASRKGAMNTEAF
TRBV11-1 - ASSFGPSSSGEQF
TRBV11-2 few ASSPRQGSNSEQY
TRBV28 few ASSYRTGDKSAQY
TRBV9 - ASSVSAGGLDEQF
TRBV3-1 few ASSQGGDGPYEQY
TRBV20-1 - SAPTPGGWEDTQY
TRBV20-1 - SAHLLYNEQF
TRBV29-1 few SVDISARTGGVGGYT
TRBV12-3/TRBV12-4 - ASSHPGAGGETQY
TRBV12-3/TRBV12-4 - ASSQSGQNQPQH
TRBV12-3/TRBV12-4 few ASSYGRNQPQH
TRBV28 - ASTMGTLYNEQF
TRBV5-6 - ASSLGTVATEAF
TRBV30 few AWSLWGGQGYNEQF
TRBV18 few ASSGGTRRDTQY
TRBV4-3 many ASSQDASLLGYT
TRBV3-1 few ASSRHYEQY
TRBV2 few ASTPAAYNEQF
TRBV20-1 few SAVQGAGANVLT
TRBV20-1 - SASGPLAGLGTGELF
TRBV14 - ASSQDKVRTYEQY
TRBV6-2/TRBV6-3 - ASSYSEWRNNEQF
TRBV7-8 few ASSLDGTSSEQF
TRBV12-3/TRBV12-4 few ASSPSGASGNTGELF
TRBV29-1 many SVFTGSYEQY
TRBV5-6 - ASTEGDYEQY
TRBV6-2/TRBV6-3 few ASSPLDGGAYNEQF
TRBV5-5 few ASSLGDTNYNEQF
TRBV10-3 few AISGGQETQY
TRBV9 few ASSVVGNYGYT
TRBV28 few ASTPAGRSSGANVLT
TRBV5-5 few ASSLVSSYSYEQY
TRBV4-3 - ASSQGTGGVTGELF
TRBV7-8 - ASSLVASGVGEQF
TRBV15 few ATSRSGGLTTGELF